The entry that follows covers one T cell receptor (beta chain) sequence. The sample comes from a study of blood T cell repertoires in COVID-19. In the original workflow: Estimation of nucleated cell counts was performed using reference gene primer amplification. The repertoire was sequenced with immunoSEQ multiplex PCR; TCRdb's copy has only in-frame clones and lacks some. V, J and clone size are taken as reported in that table, and D and trimming were inferred from the DNA itself. The data show about 59,000 clones, roughly nine tenths seen once. The CDR3 totals 17 residues. The V segment lost 2 bases and the J segment 6 bases; nucleotides outside the gene matches: 11. Germline V gene sequence: CDR1 LGHNT, CDR2 FRNRAP.

This chain connects TRBV12-5 to TRBJ2-2; 8 nucleotides agree with TRBD2. The material sequenced was peripheral blood. This receptor was identified in a human donor in a cohort sampled during active COVID-19. The CDR3 is CASGLSSGGLPPGELFF. CDR3 nucleotide sequence: TGTGCTAGTGGTTTGTCGAGCGGGGGATTGCCACCCGGGGAGCTGTTTTTT.